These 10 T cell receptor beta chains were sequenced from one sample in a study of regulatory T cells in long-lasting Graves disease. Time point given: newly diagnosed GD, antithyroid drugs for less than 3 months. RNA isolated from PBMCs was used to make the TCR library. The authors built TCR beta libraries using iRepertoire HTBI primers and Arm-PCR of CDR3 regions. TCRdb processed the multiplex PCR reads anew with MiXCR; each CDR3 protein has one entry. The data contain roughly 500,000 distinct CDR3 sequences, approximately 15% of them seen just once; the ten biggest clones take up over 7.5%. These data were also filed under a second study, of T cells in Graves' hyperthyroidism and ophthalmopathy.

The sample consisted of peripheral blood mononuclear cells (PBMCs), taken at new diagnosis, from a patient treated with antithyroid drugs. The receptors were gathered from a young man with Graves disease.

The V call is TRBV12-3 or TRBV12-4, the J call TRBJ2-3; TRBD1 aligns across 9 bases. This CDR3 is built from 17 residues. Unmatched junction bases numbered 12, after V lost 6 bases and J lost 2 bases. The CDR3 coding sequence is TGTGCCAGCAGGTTTTCCGGGACAGGGAGGTTCACAGATACGCAGTATTTT. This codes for CASRFSGTGRFTDTQYF.

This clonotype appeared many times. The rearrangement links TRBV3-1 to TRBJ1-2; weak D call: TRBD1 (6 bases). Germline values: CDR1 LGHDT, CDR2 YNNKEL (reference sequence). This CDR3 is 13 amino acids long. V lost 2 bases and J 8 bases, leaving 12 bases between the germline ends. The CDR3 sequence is CASSQKGDGGYTF. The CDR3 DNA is TGTGCCAGCAGCCAAAAGGGGGATGGGGGCTACACCTTC.

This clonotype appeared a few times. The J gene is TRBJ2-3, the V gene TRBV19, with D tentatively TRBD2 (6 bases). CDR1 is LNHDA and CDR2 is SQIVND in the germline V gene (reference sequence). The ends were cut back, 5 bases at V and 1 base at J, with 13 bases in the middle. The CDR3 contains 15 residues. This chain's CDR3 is CASSVTGVGTDTQYF. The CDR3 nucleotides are TGTGCCAGTAGTGTGACGGGAGTGGGCACAGATACGCAGTATTTT.

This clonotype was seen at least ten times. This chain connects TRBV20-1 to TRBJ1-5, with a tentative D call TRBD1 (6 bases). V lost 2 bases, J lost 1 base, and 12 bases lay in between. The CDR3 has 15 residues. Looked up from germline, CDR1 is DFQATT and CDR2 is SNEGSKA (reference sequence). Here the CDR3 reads CSARNRDLSNQPQHF. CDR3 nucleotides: TGCAGTGCTAGAAACAGGGACCTCAGCAATCAGCCCCAGCATTTT.

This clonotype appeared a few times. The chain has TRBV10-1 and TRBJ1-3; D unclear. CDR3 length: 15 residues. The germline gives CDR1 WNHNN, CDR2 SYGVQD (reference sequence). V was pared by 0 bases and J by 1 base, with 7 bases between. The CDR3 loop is CASSESTGSGNTIYF. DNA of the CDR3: TGCGCCAGCAGTGAGTCGACCGGATCTGGAAACACCATATATTTT.

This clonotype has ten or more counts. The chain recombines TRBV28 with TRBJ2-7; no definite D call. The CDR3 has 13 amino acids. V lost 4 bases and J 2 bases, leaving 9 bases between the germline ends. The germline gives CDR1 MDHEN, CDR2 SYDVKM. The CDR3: CASSSSPTYEQYF. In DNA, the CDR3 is TGTGCCAGCAGTTCGTCCCCCACCTACGAGCAGTACTTC.

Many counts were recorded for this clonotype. In nucleotides, the CDR3 is TGTGCCAGCAGCTACTCAGGGCTTGAGCAGTTCTTC. As protein: CASSYSGLEQFF. V is TRBV7-6 and J is TRBJ2-1; a weak D match, TRBD1 (5 bases). The CDR3 has 12 amino acids. V was shortened by 4 bases and J by 9 bases, with 10 bases between the two germline ends. From germline, CDR1 is SGHVS and CDR2 FNYEAQ.

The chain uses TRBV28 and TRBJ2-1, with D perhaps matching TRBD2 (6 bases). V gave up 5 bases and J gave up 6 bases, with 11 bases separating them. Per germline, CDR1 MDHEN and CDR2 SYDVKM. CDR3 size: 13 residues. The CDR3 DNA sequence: TGTGCCAGCAGTGAGACTAGTACCAATGAGCAGTTCTTC. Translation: CASSETSTNEQFF.

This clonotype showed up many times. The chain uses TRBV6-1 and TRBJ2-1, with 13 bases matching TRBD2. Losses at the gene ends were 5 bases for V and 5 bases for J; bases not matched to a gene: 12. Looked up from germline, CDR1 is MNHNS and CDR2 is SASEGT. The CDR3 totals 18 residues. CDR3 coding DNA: TGTGCCAGCAGTCGCACCGGGACTAGCGGGATTTGGAACAATGAGCAGTTCTTC. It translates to CASSRTGTSGIWNNEQFF.

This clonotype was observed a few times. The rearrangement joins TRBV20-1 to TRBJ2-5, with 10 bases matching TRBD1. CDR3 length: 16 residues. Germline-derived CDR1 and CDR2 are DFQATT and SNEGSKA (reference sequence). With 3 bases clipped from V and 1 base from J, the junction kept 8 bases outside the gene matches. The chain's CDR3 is CSASNSGTGVQETQYF. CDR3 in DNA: TGCAGTGCTAGTAATAGCGGGACAGGGGTCCAAGAGACCCAGTACTTC.